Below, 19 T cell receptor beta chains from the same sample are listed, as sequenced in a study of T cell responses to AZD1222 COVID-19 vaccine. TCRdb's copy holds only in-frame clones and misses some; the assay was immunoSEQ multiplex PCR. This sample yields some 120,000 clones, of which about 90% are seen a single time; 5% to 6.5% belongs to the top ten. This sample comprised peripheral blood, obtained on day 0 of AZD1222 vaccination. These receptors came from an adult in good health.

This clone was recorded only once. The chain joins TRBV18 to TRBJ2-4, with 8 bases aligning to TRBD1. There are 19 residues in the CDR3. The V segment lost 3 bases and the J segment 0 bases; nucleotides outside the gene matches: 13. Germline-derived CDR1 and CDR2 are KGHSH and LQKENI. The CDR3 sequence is CASSPQDRVDPLAKNIQYF. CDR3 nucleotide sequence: TGTGCCAGCTCACCGCAGGACAGGGTAGATCCACTAGCCAAAAACATTCAGTACTTC. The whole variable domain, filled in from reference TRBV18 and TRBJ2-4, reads NAGVMQNPRHLVRRRGQEARLRCSPMKGHSHVYWYRQLPEEGLKFMVYLQKENIIDESGMPKERFSAEFPKEGPSILRIQQVVRGDSAAYFCASSPQDRVDPLAKNIQYFGAGTRLSVL.

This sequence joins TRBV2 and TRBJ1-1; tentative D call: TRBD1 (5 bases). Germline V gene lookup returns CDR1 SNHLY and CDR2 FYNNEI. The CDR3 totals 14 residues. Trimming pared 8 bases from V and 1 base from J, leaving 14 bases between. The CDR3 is CASVRERSNTEAFF. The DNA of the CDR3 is TGTGCCAGCGTCAGGGAGCGATCGAACACTGAAGCTTTCTTT.

CDR3 amino acids: CASTAGNRNTEAFF. DNA for the CDR3: TGTGCCAGCACCGCAGGGAATCGGAACACTGAAGCTTTCTTT. This chain links TRBV5-4 with TRBJ1-1, with a possible D match to TRBD1 (5 bases). V lost 6 bases, J lost 1 base, and 13 bases lay in between. CDR3 length equals 14 residues. CDR1 and CDR2 (germline): SGHNT, YYREEE (reference sequence).

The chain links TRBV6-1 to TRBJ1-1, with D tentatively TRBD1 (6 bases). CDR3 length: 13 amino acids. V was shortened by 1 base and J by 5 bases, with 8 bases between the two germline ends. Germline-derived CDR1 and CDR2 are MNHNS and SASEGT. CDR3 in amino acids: CASSEDRVTEAFF. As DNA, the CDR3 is TGTGCCAGCAGTGAAGACAGGGTTACTGAAGCTTTCTTT.

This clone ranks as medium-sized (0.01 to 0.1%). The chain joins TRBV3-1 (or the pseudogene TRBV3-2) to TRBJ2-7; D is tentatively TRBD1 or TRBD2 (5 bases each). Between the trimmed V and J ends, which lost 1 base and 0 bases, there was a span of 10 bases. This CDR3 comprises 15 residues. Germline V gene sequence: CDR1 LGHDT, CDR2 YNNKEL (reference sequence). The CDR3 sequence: CASSQVGVSSYEQYF. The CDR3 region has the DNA TGTGCCAGCAGCCAAGTGGGGGTTAGCTCCTACGAGCAGTACTTC.

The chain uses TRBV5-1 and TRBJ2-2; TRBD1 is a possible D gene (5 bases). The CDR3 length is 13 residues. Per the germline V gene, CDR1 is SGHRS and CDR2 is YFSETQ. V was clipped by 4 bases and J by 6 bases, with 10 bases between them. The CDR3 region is CASSITGPGELFF. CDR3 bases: TGCGCCAGCAGCATCACAGGACCCGGGGAGCTGTTTTTT.

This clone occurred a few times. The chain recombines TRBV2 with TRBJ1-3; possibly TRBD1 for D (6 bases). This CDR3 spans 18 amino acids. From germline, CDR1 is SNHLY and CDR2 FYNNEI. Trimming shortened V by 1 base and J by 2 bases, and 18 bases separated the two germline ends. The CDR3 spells CASSEEGHRNQPGNTIYF. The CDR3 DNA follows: TGTGCCAGCAGTGAAGAGGGACACAGGAACCAACCTGGAAACACCATATATTTT.

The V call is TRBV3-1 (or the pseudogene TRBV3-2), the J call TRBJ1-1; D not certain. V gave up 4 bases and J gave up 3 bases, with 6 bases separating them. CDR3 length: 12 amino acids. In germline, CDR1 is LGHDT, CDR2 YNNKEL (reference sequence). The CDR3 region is CASSRGYTEAFF. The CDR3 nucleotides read TGTGCCAGCAGCCGTGGCTACACTGAAGCTTTCTTT.

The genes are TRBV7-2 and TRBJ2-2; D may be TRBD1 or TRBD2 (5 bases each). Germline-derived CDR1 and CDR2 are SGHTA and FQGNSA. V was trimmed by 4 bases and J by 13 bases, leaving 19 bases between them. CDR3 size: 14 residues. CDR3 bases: TGTGCCAGCAGCTCAACTACAGGCTCAGGGACGCTGTTTTTT. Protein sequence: CASSSTTGSGTLFF.

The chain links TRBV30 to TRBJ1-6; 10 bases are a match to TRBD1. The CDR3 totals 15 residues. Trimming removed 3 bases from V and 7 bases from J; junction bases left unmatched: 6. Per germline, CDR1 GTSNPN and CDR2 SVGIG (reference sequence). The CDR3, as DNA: TGTGCCTGGAGCCCCGTGGGACAGGGGAATTCACCCCTCCACTTT. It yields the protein CAWSPVGQGNSPLHF.

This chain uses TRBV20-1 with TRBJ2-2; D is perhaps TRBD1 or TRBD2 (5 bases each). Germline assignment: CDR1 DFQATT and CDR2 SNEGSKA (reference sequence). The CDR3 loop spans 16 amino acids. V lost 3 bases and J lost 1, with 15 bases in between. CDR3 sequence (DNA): TGCAGTGCTAGTCGGGCTGGGACGGTGAACACCGGGGAGCTGTTTTTT. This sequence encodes CSASRAGTVNTGELFF.

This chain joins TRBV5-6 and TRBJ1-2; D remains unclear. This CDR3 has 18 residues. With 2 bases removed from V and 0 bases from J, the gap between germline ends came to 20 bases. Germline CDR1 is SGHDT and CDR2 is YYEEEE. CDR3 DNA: TGTGCCAGCAGCTTTCCCCAGAGAGGCAACAGAGCTAACTATGGCTACACCTTC. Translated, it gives CASSFPQRGNRANYGYTF.

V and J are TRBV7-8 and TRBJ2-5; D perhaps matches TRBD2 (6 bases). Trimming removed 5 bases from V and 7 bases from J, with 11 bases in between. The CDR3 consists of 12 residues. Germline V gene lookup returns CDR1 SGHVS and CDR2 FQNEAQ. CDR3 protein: CASSLGEATQYF. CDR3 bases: TGTGCCAGCAGCCTAGGGGAGGCGACCCAGTACTTC.

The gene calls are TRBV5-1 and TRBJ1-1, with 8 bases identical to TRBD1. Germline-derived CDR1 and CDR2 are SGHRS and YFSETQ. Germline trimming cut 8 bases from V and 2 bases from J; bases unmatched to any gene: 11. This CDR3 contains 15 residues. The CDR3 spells CASVPGGDGNTEAFF. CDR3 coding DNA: TGCGCCAGTGTGCCAGGGGGCGACGGTAACACTGAAGCTTTCTTT.

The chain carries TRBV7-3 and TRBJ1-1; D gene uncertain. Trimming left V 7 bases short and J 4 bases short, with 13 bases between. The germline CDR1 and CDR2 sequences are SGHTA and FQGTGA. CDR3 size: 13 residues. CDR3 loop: CASNPISSTEAFF. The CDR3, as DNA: TGTGCCAGCAATCCAATCTCCTCCACTGAAGCTTTCTTT. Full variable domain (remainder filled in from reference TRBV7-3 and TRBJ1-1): GAGVSQTPSNKVTEKGKYVELRCDPISGHTALYWYRQSLGQGPEFLIYFQGTGAADDSGLPNDRFFAVRPEGSVSTLKIQRTERGDSAVYLCASNPISSTEAFFGQGTRLTVV.

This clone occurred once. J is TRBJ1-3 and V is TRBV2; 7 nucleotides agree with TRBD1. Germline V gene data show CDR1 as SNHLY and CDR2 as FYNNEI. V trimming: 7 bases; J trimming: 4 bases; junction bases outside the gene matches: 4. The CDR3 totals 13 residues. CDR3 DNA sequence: TGTGCCAGCACCCTGGGACAGGGAAACACCATATATTTT. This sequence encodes CASTLGQGNTIYF.

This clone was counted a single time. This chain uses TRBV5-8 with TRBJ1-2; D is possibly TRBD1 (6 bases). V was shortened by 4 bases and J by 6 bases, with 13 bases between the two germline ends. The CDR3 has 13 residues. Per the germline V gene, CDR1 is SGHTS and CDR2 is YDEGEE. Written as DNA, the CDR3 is TGTGCCAGCAGCACGACAGGCGGCCATGGCTACACCTTC. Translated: CASSTTGGHGYTF.

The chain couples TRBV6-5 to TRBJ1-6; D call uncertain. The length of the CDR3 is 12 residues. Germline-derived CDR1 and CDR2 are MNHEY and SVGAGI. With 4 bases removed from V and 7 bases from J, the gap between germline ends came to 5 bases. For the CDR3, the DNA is TGTGCCAGCAGTTTTATGAATTCACCCCTCCACTTT. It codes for CASSFMNSPLHF.

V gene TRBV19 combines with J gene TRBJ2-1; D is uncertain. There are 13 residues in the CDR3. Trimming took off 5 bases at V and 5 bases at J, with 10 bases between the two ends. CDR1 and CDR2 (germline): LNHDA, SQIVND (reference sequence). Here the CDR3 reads CASSHRANNEQFF. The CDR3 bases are TGTGCCAGTAGTCACCGGGCCAACAATGAGCAGTTCTTC.